This T cell receptor (beta chain) came from a study of response to subunit inactivated influenza vaccine. This clonotype showed up just once. Via MiXCR, TCRdb re-called the RT-PCR reads, giving one row per CDR3 protein. The sample consists of 530,000 or so distinct CDR3 sequences, 25% of them appearing once. This sequence originates from a man aged 50-59 years who received an inactivated influenza vaccine. Sequences were derived from CD4+ T cells sorted from PBMCs, sampled about 5 days after vaccination.

The CDR3 here is CAWSVMGGGAFF. The CDR3 DNA reads as TGTGCCTGGAGTGTAATGGGCGGGGGGGCTTTCTTT. V usage is TRBV30 and J usage is TRBJ1-1, with D tentatively TRBD1 (5 bases). Trimming removed 0 bases from V and 11 bases from J, with 13 bases in between. CDR3 size: 12 residues. Germline V gene data show CDR1 as GTSNPN and CDR2 as SVGIG (reference sequence).